This TCR beta chain originates from a study of CD8 T cells in Susac syndrome. This CDR3 spans 15 amino acids. Germline values: CDR1 SGDLS, CDR2 YYNGEE. V lost 4 bases, J lost 4 bases, and 17 bases lay in between. Random hexamers primed reverse transcription of about 0.45 to 1 ug RNA. Across 54 Vbeta and 13 Jbeta, TCR beta CDR3 was amplified with immunoSEQ multiplex PCR. TCRdb used MiXCR to reprocess the immunoSEQ multiplex PCR reads, holding one entry per CDR3 protein. The sample carries some 150,000 distinct CDR3 sequences, about 95% recorded once. This sequence originates from a human donor with Susac syndrome. V gene TRBV9 combines with J gene TRBJ1-1, with a possible D match to TRBD1 (5 bases). Sequencing used CD4+ T cells from PBMCs. In DNA, the CDR3 is TGTGCCAGCAGCCCTTTGGGGGGGGGACGCACTGAAGCTTTCTTT. This codes for CASSPLGGGRTEAFF. The full variable domain, in which reference TRBV9 and TRBJ1-1 provide the parts outside the CDR3, is DSGVTQTPKHLITATGQRVTLRCSPRSGDLSVYWYQQSLDQGLQFLIQYYNGEERAKGNILERFSAQQFPDLHSELNLSSLELGDSALYFCASSPLGGGRTEAFFGQGTRLTVV.